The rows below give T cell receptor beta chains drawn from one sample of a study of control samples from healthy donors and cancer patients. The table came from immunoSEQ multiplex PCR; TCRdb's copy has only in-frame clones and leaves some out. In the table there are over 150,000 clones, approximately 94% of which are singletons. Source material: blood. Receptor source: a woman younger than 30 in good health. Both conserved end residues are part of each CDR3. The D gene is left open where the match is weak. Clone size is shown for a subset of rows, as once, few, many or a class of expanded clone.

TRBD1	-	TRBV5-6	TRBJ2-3	CASSVIRDRVTDTQYF	TGTGCCAGCAGCGTCATCCGGGACAGGGTCACAGATACGCAGTATTTT
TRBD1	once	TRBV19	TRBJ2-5	CASSTRQGETQYF	TGTGCCAGTAGTACCCGACAGGGGGAGACCCAGTACTTC
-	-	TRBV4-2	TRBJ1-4	CASSQKTGKLFF	TGTGCCAGCAGCCAGAAAACAGGTAAACTGTTTTTT
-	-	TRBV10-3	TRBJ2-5	CAISEGLVGETQYF	TGTGCCATCAGTGAAGGCCTAGTTGGAGAGACCCAGTACTTC
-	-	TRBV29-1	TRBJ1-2	CSVAAQGRAYGYTF	TGCAGCGTTGCCGCACAGGGAAGGGCCTATGGCTACACCTTC
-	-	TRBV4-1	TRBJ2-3	CASSQGWGSTDTQYF	TGCGCCAGCAGCCAAGGCTGGGGATCCACAGATACGCAGTATTTT
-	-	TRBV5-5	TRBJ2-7	CASSLGSSLREQYF	TGTGCCAGCAGCTTGGGGTCGTCGCTTCGGGAGCAGTACTTC
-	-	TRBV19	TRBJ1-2	CASSPDRRPNYGYTF	TGTGCCAGTAGTCCGGACAGAAGACCTAACTATGGCTACACCTTC
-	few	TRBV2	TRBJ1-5	CASTWGVGGNQPQHF	TGTGCCAGCACTTGGGGAGTTGGAGGCAATCAGCCCCAGCATTTT
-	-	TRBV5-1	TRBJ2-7	CASSFRAGMNLYEQYF	TGCGCCAGCAGCTTTAGGGCGGGGATGAATCTCTACGAGCAGTACTTC
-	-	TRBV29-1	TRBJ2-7	CSVATGEVYLYEQYF	TGCAGCGTCGCCACAGGTGAGGTCTACCTTTACGAGCAGTACTTC
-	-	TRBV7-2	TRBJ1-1	CASKLSRAGTEAFF	TGTGCCAGCAAATTAAGCAGGGCCGGCACTGAAGCTTTCTTT
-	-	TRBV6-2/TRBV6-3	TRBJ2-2	CASSRRGELFF	TGTGCCAGCAGTCGACGGGGGGAGCTGTTTTTT
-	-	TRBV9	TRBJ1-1	CASSVEIRNTEAFF	TGTGCCAGCAGCGTAGAGATCCGGAACACTGAAGCTTTCTTT
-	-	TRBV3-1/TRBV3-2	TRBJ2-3	CASSHRPDTQYF	TGTGCCAGCAGCCACCGTCCAGATACGCAGTATTTT
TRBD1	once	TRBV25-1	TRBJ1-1	CASSESWDRGTPEAFF	TGTGCCAGCAGTGAATCCTGGGACAGGGGGACCCCTGAAGCTTTCTTT
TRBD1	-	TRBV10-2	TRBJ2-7	CASLPGQVTYEQYF	TGCGCCAGTTTACCGGGACAGGTTACCTACGAGCAGTACTTC
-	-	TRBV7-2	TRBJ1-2	CASSLGSYGYTF	TGTGCCAGCAGCTTGGGCAGCTATGGCTACACCTTC
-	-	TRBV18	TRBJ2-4	CASSPPSRGQNIQYF	TGTGCCAGCTCACCACCTTCGAGGGGCCAAAACATTCAGTACTTC
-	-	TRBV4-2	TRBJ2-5	CASSQDRASRETQYF	TGTGCCAGCAGCCAAGATCGAGCTAGCCGAGAGACCCAGTACTTC
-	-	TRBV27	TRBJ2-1	CASSMDSLSYNEQFF	TGTGCCAGCAGTATGGACAGTCTCTCCTACAATGAGCAGTTCTTC
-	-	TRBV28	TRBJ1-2	CASRTGNIGYTF	TGTGCCAGCAGAACAGGGAATATTGGCTACACCTTC
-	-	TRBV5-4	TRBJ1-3	CASSLGWGPGNTIYF	TGTGCCAGCAGCTTGGGATGGGGACCCGGAAACACCATATATTTT
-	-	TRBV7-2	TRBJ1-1	CASSLDRREGTEAFF	TGTGCCAGCAGCTTAGACAGGAGGGAGGGCACTGAAGCTTTCTTT
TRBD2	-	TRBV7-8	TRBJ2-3	CASSFGAGGTDTQYF	TGTGCCAGCAGCTTTGGAGCGGGGGGCACAGATACGCAGTATTTT
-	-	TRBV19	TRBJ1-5	CASSIVRNQPQHF	TGTGCCAGTAGTATCGTCCGAAATCAGCCCCAGCATTTT
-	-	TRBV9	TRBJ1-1	CASSVGYGGDGNTEAFF	TGTGCCAGCAGCGTAGGGTATGGGGGGGATGGGAACACTGAAGCTTTCTTT
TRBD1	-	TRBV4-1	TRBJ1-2	CASSRLVGGQGRLYGYTF	TGCGCCAGCAGCCGCTTAGTGGGTGGACAGGGCCGGCTCTATGGCTACACCTTC
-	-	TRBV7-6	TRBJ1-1	CASSPPRRTNTEAFF	TGTGCCAGCAGCCCCCCCAGACGGACGAACACTGAAGCTTTCTTT
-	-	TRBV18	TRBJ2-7	CASSPLTTGAYEQYF	TGTGCCAGCTCACCACTTACAACGGGGGCCTACGAGCAGTACTTC
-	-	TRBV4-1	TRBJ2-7	CASSQGVVYEQYF	TGCGCCAGCAGCCAAGGAGTGGTTTACGAGCAGTACTTC
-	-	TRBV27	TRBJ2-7	CASSLERLVSEQYF	TGTGCCAGCAGTTTAGAAAGACTAGTGAGCGAGCAGTACTTC
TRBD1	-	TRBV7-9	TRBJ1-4	CASSSGQGRNEKLFF	TGTGCCAGCAGTTCCGGACAGGGGCGGAATGAAAAACTGTTTTTT
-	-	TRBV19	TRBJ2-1	CASSDRGSSYNEQFF	TGTGCCAGTAGCGATCGGGGGAGCTCCTACAATGAGCAGTTCTTC
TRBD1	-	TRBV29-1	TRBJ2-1	CSVEKGQGANEQFF	TGCAGCGTTGAAAAGGGACAGGGGGCGAATGAGCAGTTCTTC
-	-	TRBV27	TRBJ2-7	CASSSHRTRTYEQYF	TGTGCCAGCAGTTCCCACCGGACGCGGACCTACGAGCAGTACTTC
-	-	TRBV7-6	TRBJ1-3	CASSSQERNTIYF	TGTGCCAGCAGCTCCCAGGAAAGAAACACCATATATTTT
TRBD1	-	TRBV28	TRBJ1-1	CASTSGTANTEAFF	TGTGCCAGCACATCCGGGACAGCGAACACTGAAGCTTTCTTT
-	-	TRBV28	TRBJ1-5	CASSRSGRIKPQHF	TGTGCCAGCAGTCGCTCGGGTAGGATCAAGCCCCAGCATTTT
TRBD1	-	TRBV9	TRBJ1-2	CASSADPGTGDYGYTF	TGTGCCAGCAGCGCAGACCCCGGGACAGGGGACTATGGCTACACCTTC
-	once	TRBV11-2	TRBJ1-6	CASSSGTLSPLHF	TGTGCCAGCAGCTCAGGGACTTTGTCACCCCTCCACTTT
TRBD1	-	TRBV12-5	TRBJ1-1	CASAPTGWNTEAFF	TGTGCTAGTGCCCCGACAGGGTGGAACACTGAAGCTTTCTTT
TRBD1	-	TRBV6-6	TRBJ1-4	CASSRGTGGNYEKLFF	TGTGCCAGCAGTCGAGGGACAGGGGGCAATTATGAAAAACTGTTTTTT
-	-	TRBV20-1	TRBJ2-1	CSASDTTDNEQFF	TGCAGTGCTAGTGACACTACTGACAATGAGCAGTTCTTC
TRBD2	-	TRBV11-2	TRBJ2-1	CASSSKTSGRAGTYNEQFF	TGTGCCAGCAGCTCCAAGACTAGCGGGAGGGCCGGGACCTACAATGAGCAGTTCTTC
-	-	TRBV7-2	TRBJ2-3	CASSLARITGGTDTQYF	TGTGCCAGCAGCTTAGCGCGTATAACGGGAGGCACAGATACGCAGTATTTT
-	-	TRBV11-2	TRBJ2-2	CASSLDPGWTGELFF	TGTGCCAGCAGCTTAGACCCAGGGTGGACCGGGGAGCTGTTTTTT
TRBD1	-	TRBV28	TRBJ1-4	CASSSARGYEKLFF	TGTGCCAGCAGTTCGGCCAGGGGGTACGAAAAACTGTTTTTT
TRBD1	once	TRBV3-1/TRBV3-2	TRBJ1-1	CASSPGQYTEAFF	TGTGCCAGCAGCCCGGGACAGTACACTGAAGCTTTCTTT
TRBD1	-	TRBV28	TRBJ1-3	CASLRSGGENTIYF	TGTGCCAGCCTCAGATCAGGGGGAGAAAACACCATATATTTT
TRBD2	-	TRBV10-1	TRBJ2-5	CASSRTRQETQYF	TGCGCCAGCAGCCGGACTAGGCAAGAGACCCAGTACTTC
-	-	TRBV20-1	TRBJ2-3	CSAKLGDTQYF	TGCAGTGCTAAATTGGGGGATACGCAGTATTTT
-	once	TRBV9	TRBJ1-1	CASSVGRGPNTEAFF	TGTGCCAGCAGCGTAGGAAGGGGCCCGAACACTGAAGCTTTCTTT
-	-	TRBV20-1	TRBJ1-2	CSAIEPSGRSLYGYTF	TGCAGTGCTATTGAGCCTAGCGGTCGGTCTCTCTATGGCTACACCTTC
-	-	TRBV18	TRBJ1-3	CASSPTRGRSGNTIYF	TGTGCCAGCTCACCAACTCGGGGACGCTCTGGAAACACCATATATTTT
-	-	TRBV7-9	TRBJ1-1	CASSLVRLNTEAFF	TGTGCCAGCAGCTTAGTCAGGCTGAACACTGAAGCTTTCTTT
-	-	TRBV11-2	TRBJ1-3	CASSQWGDPGNTIYF	TGTGCCAGCAGCCAATGGGGAGATCCTGGAAACACCATATATTTT
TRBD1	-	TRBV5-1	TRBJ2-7	CASRQGESEQYF	TGCGCCAGCAGACAGGGGGAAAGCGAGCAGTACTTC
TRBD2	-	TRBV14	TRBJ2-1	CASRLTQGLAEYNEQFF	TGTGCCAGCAGATTGACACAGGGACTAGCGGAATACAATGAGCAGTTCTTC
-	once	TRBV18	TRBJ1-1	CASSPQGSTEAFF	TGTGCCAGCTCACCTCAGGGGAGCACTGAAGCTTTCTTT